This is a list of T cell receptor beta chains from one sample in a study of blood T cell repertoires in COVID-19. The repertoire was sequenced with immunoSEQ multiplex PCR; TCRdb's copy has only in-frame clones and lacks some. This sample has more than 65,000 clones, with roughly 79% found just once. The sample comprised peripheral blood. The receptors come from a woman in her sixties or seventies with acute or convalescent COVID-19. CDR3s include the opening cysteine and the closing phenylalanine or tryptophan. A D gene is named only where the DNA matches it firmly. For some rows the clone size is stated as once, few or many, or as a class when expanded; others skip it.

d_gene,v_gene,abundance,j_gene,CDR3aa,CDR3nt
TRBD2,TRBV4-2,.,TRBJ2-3,CASSSTSGGTDTQYF,TGTGCCAGCAGCTCAACTAGCGGAGGCACAGATACGCAGTATTTT
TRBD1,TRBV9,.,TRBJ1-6,CASSADRTGLSPLHF,TGTGCCAGCAGTGCAGACAGGACAGGGTTATCACCCCTCCACTTT
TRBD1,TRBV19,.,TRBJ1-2,CASSFRQGDRPPYGYTF,TGTGCCAGTAGTTTCCGACAGGGGGACAGGCCGCCCTATGGCTACACCTTC
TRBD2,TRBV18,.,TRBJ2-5,CASSPPRGTSAETQYF,TGTGCCAGCTCACCACCGAGAGGGACTAGCGCGGAGACCCAGTACTTC
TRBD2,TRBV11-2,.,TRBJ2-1,CASSLEMRGAANEQFF,TGTGCCAGCAGCTTAGAGATGCGGGGGGCTGCAAATGAGCAGTTCTTC
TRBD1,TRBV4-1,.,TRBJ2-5,CASSLGQGIVTQYF,TGCGCCAGCAGTTTGGGACAGGGAATAGTGACCCAGTACTTC
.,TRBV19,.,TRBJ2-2,CASSISSMGSGELFF,TGTGCCAGTAGTATTAGTTCTATGGGCTCCGGGGAGCTGTTTTTT
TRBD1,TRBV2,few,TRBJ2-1,CASRATLDRGFRNEQFF,TGTGCCAGCAGAGCTACTCTGGACAGGGGGTTTAGGAATGAGCAGTTCTTC
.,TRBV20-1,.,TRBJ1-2,CRIVTGYGYTF,TGCAGGATAGTTACAGGGTACGGCTACACCTTC
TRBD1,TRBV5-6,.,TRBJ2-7,CASNRDRAYEQYF,TGTGCCAGCAACCGGGACAGGGCCTACGAGCAGTACTTC
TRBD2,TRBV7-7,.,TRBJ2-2,CASSPRPSGGPNTGELFF,TGTGCTAGCAGCCCCCGGCCTAGCGGGGGGCCGAACACCGGGGAGCTGTTTTTT
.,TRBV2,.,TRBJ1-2,CASSEDGRQGYGYTF,TGTGCCAGCAGTGAAGACGGGCGGCAGGGCTATGGCTACACCTTC
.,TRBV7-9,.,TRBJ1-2,CASSLGGMSFEGYTF,TGTGCCAGCAGCTTAGGGGGCATGAGTTTCGAAGGCTACACCTTC
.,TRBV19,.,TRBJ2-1,CASSTYRADEQFF,TGTGCCAGTAGCACATACAGGGCCGATGAGCAGTTCTTC
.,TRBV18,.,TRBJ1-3,CASSREISSGNTIYF,TGTGCCAGCTCACGAGAAATTTCCTCTGGAAACACCATATATTTT
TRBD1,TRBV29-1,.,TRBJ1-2,CSAAKDREGFGYTF,TGCAGCGCTGCGAAGGACAGGGAGGGGTTTGGCTACACCTTC
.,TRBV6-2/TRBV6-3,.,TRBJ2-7,CASSYSIQVPPYEQYF,TGTGCCAGCAGTTACTCGATTCAGGTACCACCTTACGAGCAGTACTTC
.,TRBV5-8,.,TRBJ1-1,CASSQVGGTEAFF,TGTGCCAGCAGCCAGGTGGGGGGCACTGAAGCTTTCTTT
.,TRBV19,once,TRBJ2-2,CASSNQRAGVNTGELFF,TGTGCCAGTAGTAATCAGAGGGCAGGCGTGAACACCGGGGAGCTGTTTTTT
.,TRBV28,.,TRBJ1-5,CASSRRQHNQPQHF,TGTGCCAGCAGTCGGCGACAGCACAATCAGCCCCAGCATTTT
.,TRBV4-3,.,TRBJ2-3,CASSQDSRDTDTQYF,TGCGCCAGCAGCCAAGACAGCAGGGACACAGATACGCAGTATTTT
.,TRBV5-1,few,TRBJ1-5,CASSLGQINQPQHF,TGCGCCAGCAGCTTAGGACAGATTAATCAGCCCCAGCATTTT
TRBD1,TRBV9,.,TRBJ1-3,CASKSGGGNTIYF,TGTGCCAGCAAATCAGGGGGAGGAAACACCATATATTTT
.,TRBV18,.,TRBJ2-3,CASSPGTGTDTQYF,TGTGCCAGCTCACCAGGGACTGGCACAGATACGCAGTATTTT
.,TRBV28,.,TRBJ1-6,CASSFAPNRDPTSPLHF,TGTGCCAGCAGTTTCGCACCAAACAGGGACCCTACTTCACCCCTCCACTTT
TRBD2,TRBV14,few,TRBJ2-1,CASSPSGGAQNEQFF,TGTGCCAGCAGCCCTAGCGGGGGGGCCCAAAATGAGCAGTTCTTC
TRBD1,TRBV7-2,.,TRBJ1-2,CASSPGDRGNYGYTF,TGTGCCAGCAGCCCAGGGGACAGGGGGAACTATGGCTACACCTTC
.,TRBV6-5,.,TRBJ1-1,CASSYDGEETEAFF,TGTGCCAGCAGTTACGATGGGGAGGAAACTGAAGCTTTCTTT
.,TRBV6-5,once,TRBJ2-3,CASSNRGGGDTQYF,TGTGCCAGCAGTAACAGGGGGGGAGGAGATACGCAGTATTTT
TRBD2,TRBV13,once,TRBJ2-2,CASTRRTSGIGELFF,TGTGCCAGCACCCGGAGGACTAGCGGAATCGGGGAGCTGTTTTTT
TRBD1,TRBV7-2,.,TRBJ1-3,CASSLTGVISGNTIYF,TGTGCCAGCAGCCTAACAGGGGTGATCTCTGGAAACACCATATATTTT
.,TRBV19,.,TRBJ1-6,CASSILSDSPLHF,TGTGCCAGTAGTATTTTGTCCGATTCACCCCTCCACTTT
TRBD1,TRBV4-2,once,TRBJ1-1,CASSQITGAPEAFF,TGTGCCAGCAGCCAAATAACAGGGGCACCTGAAGCTTTCTTT
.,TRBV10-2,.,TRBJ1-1,CASSAPTSAEAFF,TGCGCCAGCAGCGCCCCCACAAGCGCTGAAGCTTTCTTT
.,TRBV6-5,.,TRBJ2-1,CASSSLGPSYNEQFF,TGTGCCAGCAGTTCCCTAGGCCCCTCCTACAATGAGCAGTTCTTC
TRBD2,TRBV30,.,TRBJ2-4,CAHSGGPGNIQYF,TGTGCCCACTCGGGGGGGCCGGGAAACATTCAGTACTTC
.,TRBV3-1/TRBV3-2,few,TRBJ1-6,CASSSLRQDNSPLHF,TGTGCCAGCAGCTCCCTACGACAGGATAATTCACCCCTCCACTTT
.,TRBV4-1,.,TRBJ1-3,CASSQEGATGNTIYF,TGCGCCAGCAGCCAAGAGGGGGCAACTGGAAACACCATATATTTT
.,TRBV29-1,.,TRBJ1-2,CSVEDQRTASRDYGYTF,TGCAGCGTTGAAGATCAAAGGACAGCCTCCAGGGACTATGGCTACACCTTC
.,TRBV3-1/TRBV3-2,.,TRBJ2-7,CASSQRVGAGAHYEQYF,TGTGCCAGCAGCCAAAGGGTCGGGGCGGGGGCCCACTACGAGCAGTACTTC
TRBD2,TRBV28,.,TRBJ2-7,CASSPPGGLAGGQGEQYF,TGTGCCAGCAGTCCGCCGGGTGGACTAGCGGGGGGGCAGGGCGAGCAGTACTTC
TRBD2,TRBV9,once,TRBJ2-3,CASSVGGGGAWDTQYF,TGTGCCAGCAGCGTAGGAGGCGGGGGGGCTTGGGATACGCAGTATTTT
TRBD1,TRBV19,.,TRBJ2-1,CASSWTGYNEQFF,TGTGCCAGTAGTTGGACAGGATACAATGAGCAGTTCTTC
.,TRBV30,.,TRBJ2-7,CAWKAGNYEQYF,TGTGCCTGGAAGGCAGGGAACTACGAGCAGTACTTC
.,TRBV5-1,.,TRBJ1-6,CASRVSLPSPLHF,TGCGCCAGCAGGGTTAGTTTACCCTCACCCCTCCACTTT
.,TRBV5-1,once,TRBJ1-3,CASSPGTPGNTIYF,TGCGCCAGCAGCCCTGGGACACCTGGAAACACCATATATTTT
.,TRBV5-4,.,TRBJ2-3,CASSLSKRTDTQYF,TGTGCCAGCAGCTTGTCAAAGCGCACAGATACGCAGTATTTT
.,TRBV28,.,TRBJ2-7,CASTSFKRQYF,TGTGCCAGCACCTCCTTCAAGAGGCAGTACTTC
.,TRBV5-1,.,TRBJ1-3,CASSLETGQPGNTIYF,TGCGCCAGCAGCTTGGAAACAGGACAACCTGGAAACACCATATATTTT
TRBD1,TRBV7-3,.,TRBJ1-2,CASSYTGAYGYTF,TGTGCCAGCAGCTACACAGGGGCCTATGGCTACACCTTC
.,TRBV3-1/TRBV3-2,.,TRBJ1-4,CASSQDGRRGEKLFF,TGTGCCAGCAGCCAAGATGGGAGACGGGGTGAAAAACTGTTTTTT
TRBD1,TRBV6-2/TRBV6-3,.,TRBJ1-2,CASSYSSLRQGYGYTF,TGTGCCAGCAGTTACTCGTCCCTCCGACAGGGCTATGGCTACACCTTC
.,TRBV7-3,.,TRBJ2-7,CASSLSGGNEQYF,TGTGCCAGCAGCTTGTCAGGGGGGAACGAGCAGTACTTC
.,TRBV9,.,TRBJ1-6,CASSVDDSSYNSPLHF,TGTGCCAGCAGCGTCGATGACAGCTCCTATAATTCACCCCTCCACTTT
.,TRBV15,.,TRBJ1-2,CATSRDRVVNYGYTF,TGTGCCACCAGCAGAGACAGGGTTGTTAACTATGGCTACACCTTC